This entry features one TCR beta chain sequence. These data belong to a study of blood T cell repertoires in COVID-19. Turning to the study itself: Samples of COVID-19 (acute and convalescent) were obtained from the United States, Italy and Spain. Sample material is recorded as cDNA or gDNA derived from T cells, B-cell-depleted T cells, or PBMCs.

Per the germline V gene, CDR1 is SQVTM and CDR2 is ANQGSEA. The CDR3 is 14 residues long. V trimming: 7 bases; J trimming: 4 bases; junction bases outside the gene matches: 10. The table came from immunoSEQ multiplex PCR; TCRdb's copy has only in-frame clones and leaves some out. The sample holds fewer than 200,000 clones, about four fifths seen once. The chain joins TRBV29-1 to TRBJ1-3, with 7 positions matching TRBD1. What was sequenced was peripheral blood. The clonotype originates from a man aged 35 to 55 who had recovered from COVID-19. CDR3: CSAVWRGHGNTIYF. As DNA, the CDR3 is TGCAGCGCCGTGTGGAGGGGGCACGGAAACACCATATATTTT.